This TCR beta chain was identified in a study of T cells in Graves' hyperthyroidism and ophthalmopathy. Amplified regions were TCR beta CDR3 sequences from RNA transcripts. RT-PCR in the first round (using the HTBI primer set) targeted the TCR CDR3. From the multiplex PCR reads, TCRdb called clonotypes with MiXCR, one entry per CDR3 protein. This table holds 700,000 or so distinct CDR3 sequences, 15% to 20% found once. J gave up 3 bases and V 4 bases, and 4 bases lay outside the gene matches. This CDR3 is 15 amino acids long. Germline lookup yields CDR1 LGHDT and CDR2 YNNKEL (reference sequence). As concerns this clonotype: No antigen is known for it.

Patients with uncontrolled infections, other autoimmune diseases, pregnancy or lactation were excluded. Whole-study findings and limits: Most thyroid clonotypes with frequency above 0.001 were detected in blood. The model anticipated ophthalmopathy a median around six months pre-onset.

This TCR came from a man in his late teens or twenties with Graves' hyperthyroidism. The chain carries TRBV3-1 and TRBJ2-7; 12 positions match TRBD2. The sequencing input was blood. The CDR3, as DNA: TGTGCCAGCAGCCGCCGGACTAGCGGGAACTACGAGCAGTACTTC. Translated: CASSRRTSGNYEQYF.